The 18 T cell receptor beta chains below come from one sample, sequenced in a study of blood T cell repertoires in COVID-19. Clones were sequenced by immunoSEQ multiplex PCR, and TCRdb holds only the in-frame ones, with some missing. The table includes around 440,000 clones, 88% detected once. The sample was peripheral blood. These receptor sequences come from a woman in her forties or fifties with COVID-19, enrolled during active disease.

This clone was recorded only once. The J gene is TRBJ2-7, the V gene TRBV4-2, with 9 bases that match TRBD2. The germline CDR1 and CDR2 sequences are LGHNA and YNFKEQ. Trimming at V came to 0 bases and at J to 0 bases, leaving 15 bases not matched to a gene. This CDR3 comprises 20 residues. In DNA form, the CDR3 reads TGTGCCAGCAGCCAAGACTCTGGTGGCGGGGGGGCCCTAAGCTCCTACGAGCAGTACTTC. Encoded protein: CASSQDSGGGGALSSYEQYF.

V usage is TRBV12-3 or TRBV12-4 and J usage is TRBJ1-2; weak D call: TRBD1 (5 bases). The CDR3 loop spans 13 amino acids. Trimming took 8 bases from V and 4 from J, leaving 14 bases between them. The CDR3 sequence is CASGPGGTYGYTF. The CDR3 DNA is TGTGCCAGCGGACCTGGGGGGACCTATGGCTACACCTTC.

CDR3 DNA sequence: TGTGCCAGCAGTCGCGGGACAGGGAATGGCTACACCTTC. Its protein product is CASSRGTGNGYTF. The rearrangement uses TRBV6-5 and TRBJ1-2; 9 bases map to TRBD1. CDR3 size: 13 residues. J was trimmed by 6 bases and V by 5 bases; bases with no gene match: 4. Looked up from germline, CDR1 is MNHEY and CDR2 is SVGAGI.

V usage is TRBV2 and J usage is TRBJ1-1, with D uncertain. Trimming cost V 7 bases and J 2 bases, with 14 bases left between them. Germline V lookup: CDR1 SNHLY, CDR2 FYNNEI. CDR3 length: 14 amino acids. CDR3 nucleotide sequence: TGTGCCAGCATCATCCGGTTTAGCAACACTGAAGCTTTCTTT. The encoded protein is CASIIRFSNTEAFF.

The chain recombines TRBV5-8 with TRBJ1-4; D not resolved. V was shortened by 0 bases and J by 3 bases, with 9 bases between the two germline ends. CDR1 SGHTS and CDR2 YDEGEE come from the germline V gene. The CDR3 covers 15 residues. CDR3 in DNA: TGTGCCAGCAGCTTGGAGGCAGCGGCTAATGAAAAACTGTTTTTT. This encodes CASSLEAAANEKLFF. Supplemented by reference TRBV5-8 and TRBJ1-4, the full variable domain reads EAGVTQSPTHLIKTRGQQATLRCSPISGHTSVYWYQQALGLGLQFLLWYDEGEERNRGNFPPRFSGRQFPNYSSELNVNALELEDSALYLCASSLEAAANEKLFFGSGTQLSVL.

J is TRBJ2-3 and V is TRBV10-1; D is perhaps TRBD1 (6 bases). V was shortened by 5 bases and J by 1 base, with 19 bases between the two germline ends. The CDR3 covers 17 residues. CDR1 is WNHNN, CDR2 SYGVQD, per germline (reference sequence). CDR3 DNA sequence: TGCGCCAGCAGTCCCGGGACATCTTGGGCCGGCACAGATACGCAGTATTTT. This codes for CASSPGTSWAGTDTQYF.

The chain employs TRBV2 and TRBJ2-1; 8 bases are shared with TRBD1. Per germline, CDR1 SNHLY and CDR2 FYNNEI. The CDR3 covers 14 residues. J gave up 8 bases and V 4 bases, and 7 bases lay outside the gene matches. The CDR3 nucleotides are TGTGCCAGCAGTGGGACAGGGTTGAAGGATGAGCAGTTCTTC. This sequence encodes CASSGTGLKDEQFF.

The chain joins TRBV27 to TRBJ1-5; D perhaps matches TRBD1 (6 bases). Germline assignment: CDR1 MNHEY and CDR2 SMNVEV (reference sequence). Trimming pared 6 bases from V and 5 bases from J, leaving 17 bases between. This CDR3 is 15 amino acids long. The CDR3 DNA is TGTGCCAGCAGCCGTACCTTCAGGGGCCATCAGCCCCAGCATTTT. This translates into CASSRTFRGHQPQHF.

This clone was recorded only once. The V and J genes are TRBV12-3 or TRBV12-4 and TRBJ1-1; D is perhaps TRBD1 (5 bases). This CDR3 spans 13 amino acids. Trimming shortened V by 1 base and J by 4 bases, and 7 bases separated the two germline ends. For the CDR3, the DNA is TGTGCCAGCAGTTTAGGGGGCCCCACTGAAGCTTTCTTT. It yields the protein CASSLGGPTEAFF.

The chain is built from TRBV6-5 and TRBJ2-7; tentative D call: TRBD1 (6 bases). V lost 5 bases to trimming and J lost 3 bases, with 8 bases between them. This CDR3 region has 12 residues. Germline V lookup: CDR1 MNHEY, CDR2 SVGAGI. CDR3: CASSPGDYEQYF. The CDR3 DNA reads as TGTGCCAGCAGTCCAGGGGACTACGAGCAGTACTTC.

The rearrangement uses TRBV6-5 and TRBJ1-4, with TRBD1 identical over 8 bases. Trimming cost V 4 bases and J 2 bases; bases outside gene matches: 3. Looked up from germline, CDR1 is MNHEY and CDR2 is SVGAGI. The CDR3 extends over 15 amino acids. The DNA for the CDR3 is TGTGCCAGCAGTTCAACAGGGGGTACTAATGAAAAACTGTTTTTT. Protein sequence: CASSSTGGTNEKLFF.

V is TRBV19 and J is TRBJ1-4, with D unresolved. The CDR3 has 15 amino acids. The V and J ends lost 5 bases and 6 bases respectively, with 16 bases between them. Germline assignment: CDR1 LNHDA and CDR2 SQIVND (reference sequence). The CDR3 loop reads CASSPRVNAHEKLFF. The CDR3 DNA is TGTGCCAGTAGTCCCCGGGTTAACGCCCATGAAAAACTGTTTTTT.

The genes are TRBV2 and TRBJ1-2; possible D gene TRBD1, 5 bases. Germline V gene sequence: CDR1 SNHLY, CDR2 FYNNEI. The CDR3 is 13 amino acids. The V and J ends lost 0 bases and 4 bases respectively, with 6 bases between them. CDR3: CASSEAGAYGYTF. As DNA, the CDR3 is TGTGCCAGCAGTGAAGCAGGGGCCTATGGCTACACCTTC.

The V call is TRBV4-1, the J call TRBJ2-5; 11 bases align to TRBD1. CDR1 is MGHRA, CDR2 YSYEKL, per germline. This CDR3 has 16 amino acids. V was clipped by 5 bases and J by 2 bases; unmatched bases: 7. The CDR3 loop reads CASSAWTGGIQETQYF. CDR3 in DNA: TGCGCCAGCAGCGCGTGGACAGGGGGCATTCAAGAGACCCAGTACTTC.

The V call is TRBV4-1, the J call TRBJ2-7; 9 nucleotides match TRBD1. This CDR3 region has 15 residues. The V and J ends lost 1 base and 2 bases, in that order; junction bases with no gene match: 3. Germline CDR1 MGHRA, CDR2 YSYEKL. CDR3 residues: CASSQGTGEPYEQYF. DNA for the CDR3: TGCGCCAGCAGCCAAGGGACAGGGGAACCCTACGAGCAGTACTTC.

The V and J genes are TRBV2 and TRBJ1-2; D might be TRBD1 (6 bases). This CDR3 has 11 residues. The germline V gene encodes CDR1 SNHLY and CDR2 FYNNEI. V was shortened by 3 bases and J by 8 bases, with 7 bases between the two germline ends. The CDR3, as DNA: TGTGCCAGCAGTGACAGGGGAGGCTACACCTTC. It translates to CASSDRGGYTF. The variable domain in full, completed from reference TRBV2 and TRBJ1-2, reads EPEVTQTPSHQVTQMGQEVILRCVPISNHLYFYWYRQILGQKVEFLVSFYNNEISEKSEIFDDQFSVERPDGSNFTLKIRSTKLEDSAMYFCASSDRGGYTFGSGTRLTVV.

This chain links TRBV3-1 (or the pseudogene TRBV3-2) with TRBJ2-5, with D hard to call. Germline values: CDR1 LGHDT, CDR2 YNNKEL (reference sequence). The CDR3 is 13 residues long. V shed 2 bases and J shed 5 bases, with 9 bases lying between them. The CDR3, as DNA: TGTGCCAGCAGCCAATTTTTATTGGAGACCCAGTACTTC. Translating gives CASSQFLLETQYF.

V and J are TRBV5-1 and TRBJ1-5; D unclear. Germline assignment: CDR1 SGHRS and CDR2 YFSETQ. V was clipped by 5 bases and J by 6 bases, with 18 bases between them. The CDR3 covers 15 residues. The CDR3 spells CASRQGPSEGQPQHF. The DNA for the CDR3 is TGCGCCAGCAGACAAGGGCCCTCAGAGGGTCAGCCCCAGCATTTT.